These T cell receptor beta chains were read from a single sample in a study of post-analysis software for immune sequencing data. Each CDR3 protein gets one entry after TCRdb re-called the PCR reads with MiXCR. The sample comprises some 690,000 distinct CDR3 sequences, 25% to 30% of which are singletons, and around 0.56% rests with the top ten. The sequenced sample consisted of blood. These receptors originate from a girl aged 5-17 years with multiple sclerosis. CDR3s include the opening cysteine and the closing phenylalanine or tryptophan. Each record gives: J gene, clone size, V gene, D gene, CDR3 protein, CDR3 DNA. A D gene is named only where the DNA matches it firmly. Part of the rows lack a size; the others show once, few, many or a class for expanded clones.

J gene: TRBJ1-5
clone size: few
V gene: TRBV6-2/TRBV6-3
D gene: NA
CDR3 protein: CASSLWETSNQPQHF
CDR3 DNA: TGTGCCAGCAGTTTGTGGGAAACGAGCAATCAGCCCCAGCATTTT

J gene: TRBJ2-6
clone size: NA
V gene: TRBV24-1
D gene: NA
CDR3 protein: CATSDSYRDPGANVLTF
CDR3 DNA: TGTGCCACCAGTGATTCTTACAGGGATCCTGGGGCCAACGTCCTGACTTTC

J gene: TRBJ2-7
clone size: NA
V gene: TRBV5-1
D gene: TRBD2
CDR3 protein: CASSHTSGSYEQYF
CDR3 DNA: TGCGCCAGCAGCCACACTAGCGGCTCCTACGAGCAGTACTTC

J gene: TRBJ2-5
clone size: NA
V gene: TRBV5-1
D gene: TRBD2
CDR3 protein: CASSHGLAGEQETQYF
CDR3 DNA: TGCGCCAGCAGCCACGGACTAGCGGGGGAGCAAGAGACCCAGTACTTC

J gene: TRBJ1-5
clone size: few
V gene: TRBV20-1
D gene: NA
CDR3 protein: CSAESGGGNQPQHF
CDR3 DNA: TGCAGTGCGGAATCGGGAGGCGGAAATCAGCCCCAGCATTTT

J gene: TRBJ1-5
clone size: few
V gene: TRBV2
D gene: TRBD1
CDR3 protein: CASSPTGTGNQPQHF
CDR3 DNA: TGTGCCAGCAGTCCAACAGGGACAGGCAATCAGCCCCAGCATTTT

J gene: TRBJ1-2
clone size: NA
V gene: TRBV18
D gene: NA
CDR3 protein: CASSPWNTEANYGYTF
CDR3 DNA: TGTGCCAGCTCACCATGGAATACGGAGGCTAACTATGGCTACACCTTC

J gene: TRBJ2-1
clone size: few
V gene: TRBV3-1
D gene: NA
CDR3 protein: CASSSDTVEQFF
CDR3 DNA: TGTGCCAGCTCCTCAGACACCGTAGAGCAGTTCTTC

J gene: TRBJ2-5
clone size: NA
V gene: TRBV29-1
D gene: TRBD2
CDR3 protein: CSVARGKQETQYF
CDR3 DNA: TGCAGCGTTGCGCGGGGGAAACAAGAGACCCAGTACTTC

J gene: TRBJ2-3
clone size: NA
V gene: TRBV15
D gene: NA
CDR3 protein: CATSREGGLTDTQYF
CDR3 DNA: TGTGCCACCAGCAGAGAGGGAGGCCTCACAGATACGCAGTATTTT

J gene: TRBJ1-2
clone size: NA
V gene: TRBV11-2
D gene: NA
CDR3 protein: CASSLGGPSNYGYTF
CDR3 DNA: TGTGCCAGCAGCTTAGGGGGACCTTCTAACTATGGCTACACCTTC

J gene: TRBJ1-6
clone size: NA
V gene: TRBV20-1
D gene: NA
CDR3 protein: CSARAYTSSYNSPLHF
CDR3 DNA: TGCAGTGCTAGAGCTTACACGAGCTCCTATAATTCACCCCTCCACTTT

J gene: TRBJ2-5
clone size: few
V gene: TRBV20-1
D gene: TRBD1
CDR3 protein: CSATTGTDPQETQYF
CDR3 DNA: TGCAGTGCTACTACTGGGACAGACCCCCAAGAGACCCAGTACTTC

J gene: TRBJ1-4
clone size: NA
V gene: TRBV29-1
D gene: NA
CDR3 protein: CSVQTARGEKLFF
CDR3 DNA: TGCAGCGTTCAGACGGCTCGCGGTGAAAAACTGTTTTTT

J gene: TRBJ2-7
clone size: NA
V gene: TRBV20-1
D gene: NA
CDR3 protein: CSASREEGEQYF
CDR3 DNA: TGCAGTGCTAGTAGGGAAGAAGGCGAGCAGTACTTC

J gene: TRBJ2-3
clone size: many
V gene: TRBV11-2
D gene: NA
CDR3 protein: CASSPGRTTQYF
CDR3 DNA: TGTGCCAGCAGCCCGGGACGAACTACGCAGTATTTT

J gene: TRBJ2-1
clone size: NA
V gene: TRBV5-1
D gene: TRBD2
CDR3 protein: CASSLGGGNSYNEQFF
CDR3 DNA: TGCGCCAGCAGCTTGGGCGGGGGGAATTCCTACAATGAGCAGTTCTTC

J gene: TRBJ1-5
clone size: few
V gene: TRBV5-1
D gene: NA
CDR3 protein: CASSLVPVEDLSNQPQHF
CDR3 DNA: TGCGCCAGCAGCTTGGTACCCGTCGAGGACCTTAGCAATCAGCCCCAGCATTTT

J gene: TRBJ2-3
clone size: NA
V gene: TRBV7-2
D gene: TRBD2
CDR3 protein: CASRPGLGGSTDTQYF
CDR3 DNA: TGTGCCAGCAGACCGGGACTAGGAGGGAGCACAGATACGCAGTATTTT

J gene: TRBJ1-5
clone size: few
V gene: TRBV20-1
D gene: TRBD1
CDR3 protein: CSARSYIPGQGAVGNQPQHF
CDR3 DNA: TGCAGTGCTAGATCGTACATCCCGGGACAGGGGGCGGTTGGCAATCAGCCCCAGCATTTT

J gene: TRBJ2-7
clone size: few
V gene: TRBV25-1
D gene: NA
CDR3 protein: CASSEYSEQYF
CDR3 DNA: TGTGCCAGCAGTGAATATTCCGAGCAGTACTTC

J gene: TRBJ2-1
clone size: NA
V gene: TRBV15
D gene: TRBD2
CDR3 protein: CATSRGTSGANEQFF
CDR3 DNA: TGTGCCACCAGCAGAGGGACTAGCGGAGCTAATGAGCAGTTCTTC

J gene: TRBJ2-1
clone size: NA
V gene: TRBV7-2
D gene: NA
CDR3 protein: CASSLPVIVEVGNEQFF
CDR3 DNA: TGTGCCAGCAGCCTCCCAGTTATTGTAGAGGTAGGCAATGAGCAGTTCTTC

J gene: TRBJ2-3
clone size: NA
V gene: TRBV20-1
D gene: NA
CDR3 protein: CSARRETSTDTQYF
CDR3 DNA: TGCAGTGCTAGACGGGAAACTAGCACAGATACGCAGTATTTT

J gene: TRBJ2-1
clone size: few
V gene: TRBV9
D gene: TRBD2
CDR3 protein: CASSVAAGGPAHEQFF
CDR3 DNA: TGTGCCAGCAGCGTAGCAGCGGGAGGGCCCGCCCATGAGCAGTTCTTC

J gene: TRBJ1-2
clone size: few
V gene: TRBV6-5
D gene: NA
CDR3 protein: CASSYSLLAVPRGYTF
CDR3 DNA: TGTGCCAGCAGTTACAGTCTCTTAGCCGTTCCGCGGGGCTACACCTTC

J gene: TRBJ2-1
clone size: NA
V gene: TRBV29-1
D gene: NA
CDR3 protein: CSVLHRDSYNEQFF
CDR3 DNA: TGCAGCGTGTTACACAGGGACTCCTACAATGAGCAGTTCTTC

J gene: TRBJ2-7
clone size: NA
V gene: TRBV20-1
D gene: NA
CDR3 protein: CSQRAWGETHEQYF
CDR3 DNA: TGCAGTCAGCGGGCGTGGGGGGAAACCCACGAGCAGTACTTC

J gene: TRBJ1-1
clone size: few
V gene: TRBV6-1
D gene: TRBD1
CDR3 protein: CASSAGQGRTEAFF
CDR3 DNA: TGTGCCAGCAGTGCGGGACAGGGGAGAACTGAAGCTTTCTTT

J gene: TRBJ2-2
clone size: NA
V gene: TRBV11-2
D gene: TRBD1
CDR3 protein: CASSFQGAGELFF
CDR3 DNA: TGTGCCAGCAGCTTTCAGGGGGCCGGGGAGCTGTTTTTT

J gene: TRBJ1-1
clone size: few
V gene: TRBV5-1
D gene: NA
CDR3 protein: CASSPEGFYTEAFF
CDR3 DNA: TGCGCCAGCAGCCCCGAGGGCTTTTACACTGAAGCTTTCTTT

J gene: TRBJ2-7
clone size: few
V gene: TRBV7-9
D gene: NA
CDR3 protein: CASSPPDSVLQYF
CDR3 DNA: TGTGCCAGCAGCCCCCCGGACAGCGTCCTGCAGTACTTC

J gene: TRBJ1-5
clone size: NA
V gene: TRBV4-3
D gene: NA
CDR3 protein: CASSQDRGAGTNQPQHF
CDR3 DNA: TGCGCCAGCAGCCAAGATAGGGGTGCGGGGACCAATCAGCCCCAGCATTTT

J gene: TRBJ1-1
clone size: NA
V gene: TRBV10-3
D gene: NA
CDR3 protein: CAIQPTTDNTEAFF
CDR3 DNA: TGTGCCATCCAGCCCACGACAGACAACACTGAAGCTTTCTTT

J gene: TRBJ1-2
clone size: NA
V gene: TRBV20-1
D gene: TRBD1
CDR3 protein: CSASVGTGAIGYTF
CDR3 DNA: TGCAGTGCTAGTGTAGGGACAGGGGCTATTGGCTACACCTTC

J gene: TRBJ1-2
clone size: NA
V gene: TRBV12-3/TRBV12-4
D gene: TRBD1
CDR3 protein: CASRGTGWGYGYTF
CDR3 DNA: TGTGCCAGCAGGGGGACAGGGTGGGGCTATGGCTACACCTTC

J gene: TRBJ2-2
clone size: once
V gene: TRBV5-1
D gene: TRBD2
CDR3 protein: CASSFRLAGYTGELFF
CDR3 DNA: TGCGCCAGCAGCTTTCGACTAGCGGGTTACACCGGGGAGCTGTTTTTT

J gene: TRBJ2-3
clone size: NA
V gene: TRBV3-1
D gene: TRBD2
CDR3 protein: CASSLRGSGSSADTQYF
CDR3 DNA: TGTGCCAGCAGCCTTCGCGGTAGCGGGAGTTCCGCAGATACGCAGTATTTT

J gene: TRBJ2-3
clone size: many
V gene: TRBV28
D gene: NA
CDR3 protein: CASQGYSDTQYF
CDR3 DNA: TGTGCCAGCCAGGGATATTCAGATACGCAGTATTTT

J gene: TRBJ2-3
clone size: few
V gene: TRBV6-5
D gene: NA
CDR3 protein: CASSNRPGDTQYF
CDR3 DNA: TGTGCCAGCAGTAACCGACCCGGAGATACGCAGTATTTT

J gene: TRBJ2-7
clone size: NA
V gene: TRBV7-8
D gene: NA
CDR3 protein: CASSLGQYYEQYF
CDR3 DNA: TGTGCCAGCAGCTTAGGCCAGTACTACGAGCAGTACTTC

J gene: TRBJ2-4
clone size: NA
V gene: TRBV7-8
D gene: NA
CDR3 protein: CASSDLSKNIQYF
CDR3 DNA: TGTGCCAGCAGCGACTTGTCCAAAAACATTCAGTACTTC

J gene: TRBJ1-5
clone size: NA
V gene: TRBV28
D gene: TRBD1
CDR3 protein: CAVERPRTGGGQPQHF
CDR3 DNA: TGTGCCGTAGAACGCCCTCGGACAGGCGGGGGCCAGCCCCAGCATTTT

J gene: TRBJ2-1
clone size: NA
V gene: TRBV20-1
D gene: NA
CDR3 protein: CSARDPRGSPVEQFF
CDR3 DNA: TGCAGTGCTAGAGATCCTCGGGGCAGCCCGGTTGAGCAGTTCTTC

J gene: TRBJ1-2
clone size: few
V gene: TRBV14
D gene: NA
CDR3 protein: CASSHRSGDYGYTF
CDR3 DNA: TGTGCCAGCAGCCATCGATCGGGGGACTATGGCTACACCTTC

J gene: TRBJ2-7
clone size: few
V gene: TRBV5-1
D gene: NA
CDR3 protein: CASSSPEGLMIEQYF
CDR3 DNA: TGCGCCAGCAGCTCGCCGGAGGGCCTAATGATCGAGCAGTACTTC

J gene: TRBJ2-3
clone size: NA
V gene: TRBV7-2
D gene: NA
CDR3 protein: CASSLAMAAGTTDTQYF
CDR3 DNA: TGTGCCAGCAGCTTAGCGATGGCGGCGGGAACCACAGATACGCAGTATTTT

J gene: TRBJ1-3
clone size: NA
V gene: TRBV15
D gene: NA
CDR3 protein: CATSRGGAGNTIYF
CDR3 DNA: TGTGCCACCAGCAGAGGTGGCGCTGGAAACACCATATATTTT

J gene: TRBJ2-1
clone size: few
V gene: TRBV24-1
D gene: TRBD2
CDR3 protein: CATSDLRRGRGNNEQFF
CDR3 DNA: TGTGCCACCAGTGATTTGAGGCGCGGGAGGGGAAACAATGAGCAGTTCTTC

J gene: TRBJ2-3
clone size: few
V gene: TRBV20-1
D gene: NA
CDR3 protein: CSADAGLPDTQYF
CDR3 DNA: TGCAGTGCGGATGCCGGACTACCAGATACGCAGTATTTT

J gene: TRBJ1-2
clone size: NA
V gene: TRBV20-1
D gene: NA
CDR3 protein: CSARVTELGYGYTF
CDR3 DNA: TGCAGTGCTAGAGTAACGGAGCTAGGCTATGGCTACACCTTC

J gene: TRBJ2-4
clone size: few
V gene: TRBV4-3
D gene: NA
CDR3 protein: CASSQEVIAAKLAKNIQYF
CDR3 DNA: TGCGCCAGCAGCCAAGAGGTGATTGCGGCTAAGCTAGCCAAAAACATTCAGTACTTC

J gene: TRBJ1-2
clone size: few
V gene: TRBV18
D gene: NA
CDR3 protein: CASSPEARGRGYTF
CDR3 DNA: TGTGCCAGCTCACCCGAGGCCAGGGGTCGGGGCTACACCTTC